The text below deals with one T cell receptor beta chain. Its antigen is unidentified. The CDR3 is made up of 13 amino acids. V lost 5 bases to trimming and J lost 13 bases, with 18 bases between them. This record belongs to a study of post-analysis software for immune sequencing data. General observations from the study: Patients had higher frequencies than controls of a few TRBV segments, including TRBV5-6, TRBV5-1 and TRBV20-1.

The TCR beta cDNA libraries contained unique molecular identifiers. TCRdb processed the PCR reads anew with MiXCR; each CDR3 protein has one entry. The data hold around 180,000 distinct CDR3 sequences, with 30% observed a single time. Sequenced material: blood. The chain recombines TRBV12-3 or TRBV12-4 with TRBJ1-5; D might be TRBD1 (5 bases). The sequence derives from a girl between 5 and 17 years old with multiple sclerosis. As DNA, the CDR3 is TGTGCCAGCAGTCGGACACCTGCGAGGGGACAGCATTTT. Amino acids: CASSRTPARGQHF.